This entry features one T cell receptor (beta chain) sequence. As yet, its antigen is unknown. The sample is drawn from a study of T cell responses to AZD1222 COVID-19 vaccine. The table came from immunoSEQ multiplex PCR; TCRdb's copy has only in-frame clones and leaves some out. The table includes 150,000 to 200,000 clones, approximately 94% detected once. Study-level findings and limits: Seropositive status at baseline applied to only five or six AZD1222 recipients. Vaccine-related CD4 TCRs covered spike, predominating at 160-218 and 743-854. Unmutated variant regions are reportedly the target of nearly half of TCRs that are spike-specific.

CDR3 length: 13 residues. The V end was cut by 6 bases, the J end by 3 bases, with 9 bases between. Germline CDR1 and CDR2: MNHEY and SMNVEV (reference sequence). The gene calls are TRBV27 and TRBJ1-3; D not certain. This TCR was sampled from an adult who received the AZD1222 COVID-19 vaccine. This material consisted of peripheral blood, taken 28 days after the second AZD1222 dose. The DNA of the CDR3 is TGTGCCAGCAGCCCCCTTCTTGGAAACACCATATATTTT. Protein: CASSPLLGNTIYF.